Detailed here is one T cell receptor (beta chain). Its specificity is not known. Trimming stripped 0 bases from V and 9 bases from J, with 13 bases between. The CDR3 contains 14 residues. Germline lookup yields CDR1 LGHNA and CDR2 YNFKEQ. The data belong to a study of T cell responses to AZD1222 COVID-19 vaccine. Data came from immunoSEQ multiplex PCR; TCRdb stores just in-frame clones and leaves some out. The table has some 120,000 clones, approximately 90% seen once; the top ten hold 4% to 5%. Study outcomes and limitations: Dominant at 160-218 and 743-854, vaccine-associated CD4 TCRs also spanned spike. Only a handful of individuals given AZD1222 were seropositive at baseline. Elevations in Spike-specific TCR breadth and depth followed administration of two AZD1222 doses. Clonal diversity was possibly underestimated, and the donors were mostly white British, with more females.

This material consisted of peripheral blood, taken 28 days after the second dose of the MenACWY control vaccine. This sequence originates from an adult who received the MenACWY meningococcal vaccine as a control. This chain connects TRBV4-2 to TRBJ2-3; perhaps TRBD2 as D (6 bases). CDR3 region: CASSQDRLEVTQYF. CDR3 sequence (DNA): TGTGCCAGCAGCCAAGATCGACTAGAAGTCACGCAGTATTTT.